The 30 T cell receptor beta chains given below trace back to one sample, sequenced in a study of shared clonotypes between healthy human individuals. Data came from immunoSEQ multiplex PCR; TCRdb stores just in-frame clones and leaves some out. The table lists about a million clones, approximately 68% of them singletons. The sample taken for sequencing was memory CD4+ T cells sorted from blood. Stated subset: CD45RA-negative fraction. These receptors were taken from a young man in good health.

The chain employs TRBV28 and TRBJ1-5; D perhaps matches TRBD1 (5 bases). Germline V gene lookup returns CDR1 MDHEN and CDR2 SYDVKM. CDR3 length: 15 amino acids. Deletions cut 10 bases from V and 3 bases from J, with 19 bases between. The CDR3 nucleotides are TGTGCCATCTCTACGGGGGGGAAATACAATCAGCCCCAGCATTTT. This encodes CAISTGGKYNQPQHF.

The CDR3 here is CASSRGQGDSPLHF. CDR3 DNA sequence: TGTGCCAGCAGCCGGGGACAGGGGGATTCACCCCTCCACTTT. The rearrangement links TRBV5-4 to TRBJ1-6, with TRBD1 identical over 11 bases. The V gene end was trimmed by 4 bases and the J gene end by 8 bases; junction bases not matched to a gene: 2. Germline V gene sequence: CDR1 SGHNT, CDR2 YYREEE (reference sequence). The CDR3 is 14 residues long.

This chain links TRBV6-5 with TRBJ2-1; 8 bases match TRBD2. Germline trimming cut 6 bases from V and 4 bases from J; bases unmatched to any gene: 8. CDR3 size: 15 residues. CDR1 is MNHEY, CDR2 SVGAGI, per germline. DNA for the CDR3: TGTGCCAGCAGCCCAGGGAGCGGGAGATACAATGAGCAGTTCTTC. Its protein product is CASSPGSGRYNEQFF.

The rearrangement uses TRBV7-2 and TRBJ2-7; TRBD1 aligns across 8 bases. The ends lost 5 bases at V and 2 bases at J; junction bases unmatched: 2. The CDR3 has 13 residues. CDR1 and CDR2 (germline): SGHTA, FQGNSA. The CDR3 loop reads CASSTDRAYEQYF. The CDR3 DNA reads as TGTGCCAGCAGCACGGACAGGGCCTACGAGCAGTACTTC.

The V call is TRBV6-1, the J call TRBJ2-3, with D perhaps TRBD2 (6 bases). V lost 3 bases to trimming and J lost 4 bases, with 14 bases between them. This CDR3 has 15 amino acids. Germline V gives CDR1 MNHNS, CDR2 SASEGT. Written as DNA, the CDR3 is TGTGCCAGCAGTGAGACTAGGTGGAACGCAGATACGCAGTATTTT. Protein sequence: CASSETRWNADTQYF.

The chain recombines TRBV5-4 with TRBJ2-6; D may match TRBD1 or TRBD2 (5 bases each). The germline gives CDR1 SGHNT, CDR2 YYREEE (reference sequence). The V and J ends lost 10 bases and 0 bases respectively, with 17 bases between them. This CDR3 has 16 amino acids. CDR3 nucleotide sequence: TGTGCCGTCCAGGCAGGGACGTTCTCTGGGGCCAACGTCCTGACTTTC. Protein product: CAVQAGTFSGANVLTF.

The rearrangement uses TRBV27 and TRBJ1-2, with a possible D match to TRBD1 (5 bases). The CDR3 consists of 13 residues. Trimming removed 2 bases at V and 8 bases at J, with 12 bases between. CDR1 MNHEY and CDR2 SMNVEV come from the germline V gene (reference sequence). CDR3 nucleotide sequence: TGTGCCAGCAGTTTACGCAGGGCAGGCGGCTACACCTTC. Amino acid sequence: CASSLRRAGGYTF.

This chain uses TRBV5-1 with TRBJ1-1; 11 bases fit TRBD1. CDR1 SGHRS and CDR2 YFSETQ come from the germline V gene. J gave up 4 bases and V 3 bases, and 5 bases lay outside the gene matches. This CDR3 spans 15 amino acids. CDR3 bases: TGCGCCAGCAGCTGGCCGGGACAGGGGGTCACTGAAGCTTTCTTT. This encodes CASSWPGQGVTEAFF. Filled out from reference TRBV5-1 and TRBJ1-1, the complete variable domain reads KAGVTQTPRYLIKTRGQQVTLSCSPISGHRSVSWYQQTPGQGLQFLFEYFSETQRNKGNFPGRFSGRQFSNSRSEMNVSTLELGDSALYLCASSWPGQGVTEAFFGQGTRLTVV.

The chain combines TRBV30 with TRBJ1-6; 7 nucleotides agree with TRBD1. V gave up 8 bases and J gave up 5 bases; unmatched junction bases: 6. CDR1 and CDR2 from the germline V gene are GTSNPN and SVGIG (reference sequence). CDR3 length: 13 residues. CDR3 bases: TGTGCCCAGGACAGGCAAGATAATTCACCCCTCCACTTT. Protein: CAQDRQDNSPLHF. Looking up the rest from reference TRBV30 and TRBJ1-6 gives the full variable domain: SQTIHQWPATLVQPVGSPLSLECTVEGTSNPNLYWYRQAAGRGLQLLFYSVGIGQISSEVPQNLSASRPQDRQFILSSKKLLLSDSGFYLCAQDRQDNSPLHFGNGTRLTVT.

The chain joins TRBV7-2 to TRBJ2-3; no reliable D call. The V and J ends lost 6 bases and 6 bases respectively, with 10 bases between them. Germline CDR1 is SGHTA and CDR2 is FQGNSA. This CDR3 spans 12 amino acids. Here the CDR3 DNA reads TGTGCCAGCAGGGGTGGGGTGGATACGCAGTATTTT. Protein product: CASRGGVDTQYF. Supplemented by reference TRBV7-2 and TRBJ2-3, the full variable domain reads GAGVSQSPSNKVTEKGKDVELRCDPISGHTALYWYRQSLGQGLEFLIYFQGNSAPDKSGLPSDRFSAERTGGSVSTLTIQRTQQEDSAVYLCASRGGVDTQYFGPGTRLTVL.

The V call is TRBV10-3, the J call TRBJ1-2; TRBD1 is a possible D gene (6 bases). CDR3 length: 13 residues. The V end lost 5 bases, the J end lost 6 bases, and 13 bases lay between the germline ends. CDR1 and CDR2 from the germline V gene are ENHRY and SYGVKD. CDR3 loop: CAISPGHSNGYTF. CDR3 sequence (DNA): TGTGCCATCAGTCCGGGACACTCAAATGGCTACACCTTC.

With respect to this clone: The same CDR3 also results from other DNA sequences found in this sample. The chain links TRBV6-5 to TRBJ1-5; D might be TRBD1 (5 bases). Trimming removed 6 bases at V and 5 bases at J, with 8 bases between. The CDR3 contains 12 residues. Germline CDR1 is MNHEY and CDR2 is SVGAGI. In nucleotides, the CDR3 is TGTGCCAGCAGGGCGGGGGATCAGCCCCAGCATTTT. This codes for CASRAGDQPQHF.

The genes are TRBV7-9 and TRBJ2-1; TRBD2 matches at 8 bases. This CDR3 has 15 residues. With 1 base clipped from V and 7 bases from J, the junction kept 6 bases outside the gene matches. Germline V gene lookup returns CDR1 SEHNR and CDR2 FQNEAQ (reference sequence). The CDR3 is CASSLGLAGLNEQFF. DNA for the CDR3: TGTGCCAGCAGCTTAGGCCTAGCGGGCCTTAATGAGCAGTTCTTC.

About this clone: Other DNA sequences in this sample translate to the same CDR3. This sequence joins TRBV5-6 and TRBJ1-1; perhaps TRBD1 as D (5 bases). The CDR3 is 14 amino acids. The V end lost 0 bases, the J end lost 3 bases, and 9 bases lay between the germline ends. In germline, CDR1 is SGHDT, CDR2 YYEEEE. The CDR3 bases are TGTGCCAGCAGCTTGGCTTGGGGCGACACTGAAGCTTTCTTT. It codes for CASSLAWGDTEAFF. Variable domain in full (rest from reference TRBV5-6 and TRBJ1-1): DAGVTQSPTHLIKTRGQQVTLRCSPKSGHDTVSWYQQALGQGPQFIFQYYEEEERQRGNFPDRFSGHQFPNYSSELNVNALLLGDSALYLCASSLAWGDTEAFFGQGTRLTVV.

The chain links TRBV4-3 to TRBJ1-2, with a weak D call TRBD1 (6 bases). Trimming stripped 0 bases from V and 3 bases from J, with 11 bases between. The CDR3 contains 15 residues. CDR1 is LGHNA, CDR2 YSLEER, per germline. This chain's CDR3 is CASSQEGGSYYGYTF. In DNA, the CDR3 is TGCGCCAGCAGCCAAGAAGGGGGTAGTTACTATGGCTACACCTTC.

The chain couples TRBV6-1 to TRBJ2-5, with a possible D match to TRBD2 (6 bases). The germline V gene encodes CDR1 MNHNS and CDR2 SASEGT. Trimming pared 2 bases from V and 1 base from J, leaving 17 bases between. This CDR3 spans 17 amino acids. CDR3 region: CASSEFPPGGTQETQYF. CDR3 DNA sequence: TGTGCCAGCAGTGAATTTCCCCCCGGCGGGACCCAAGAGACCCAGTACTTC.

This clone was counted ten times or more. The identical CDR3 is also encoded by other nucleotide sequences in the sample. The chain joins TRBV29-1 to TRBJ1-1, with a possible D match to TRBD1 (6 bases). This CDR3 is built from 14 residues. Trimming took off 6 bases at V and 1 base at J, with 15 bases between the two ends. CDR1 and CDR2 from the germline V gene are SQVTM and ANQGSEA. The DNA of the CDR3 is TGCAGCGTGACTCGGGGGCCAGGGAACACTGAAGCTTTCTTT. Protein product: CSVTRGPGNTEAFF. Combining the CDR3 with reference TRBV29-1 and TRBJ1-1 gives the whole variable domain SAVISQKPSRDICQRGTSLTIQCQVDSQVTMMFWYRQQPGQSLTLIATANQGSEATYESGFVIDKFPISRPNLTFSTLTVSNMSPEDSSIYLCSVTRGPGNTEAFFGQGTRLTVV.

The chain carries TRBV5-4 and TRBJ2-3; D not resolved. The V gene's germline CDR1 is SGHNT and CDR2 YYREEE (reference sequence). The CDR3 has 14 residues. The germline V and J ends were trimmed by 3 bases and 1 base, with 9 bases remaining between them. CDR3 coding DNA: TGTGCCAGCAGCTCCTTGGATCGCACAGATACGCAGTATTTT. As protein: CASSSLDRTDTQYF.

This chain links TRBV2 with TRBJ1-1; no reliable D call. Trimming cost V 1 base and J 0 bases, with 6 bases left between them. Germline V gene lookup returns CDR1 SNHLY and CDR2 FYNNEI. The CDR3 runs to 14 residues. CDR3 DNA sequence: TGTGCCAGCAGTGAAGGGGTATTGAACACTGAAGCTTTCTTT. This gives the protein CASSEGVLNTEAFF.

The rearrangement uses TRBV5-4 and TRBJ1-6; the D is unclear. The V end was cut by 0 bases, the J end by 8 bases, with 6 bases between. The germline CDR1 and CDR2 sequences are SGHNT and YYREEE (reference sequence). The CDR3 totals 13 residues. CDR3 DNA sequence: TGTGCCAGCAGCTTGGACAGTCATTCACCCCTCCACTTT. This gives the protein CASSLDSHSPLHF. Looking up the rest from reference TRBV5-4 and TRBJ1-6 gives the full variable domain: ETGVTQSPTHLIKTRGQQVTLRCSSQSGHNTVSWYQQALGQGPQFIFQYYREEENGRGNFPPRFSGLQFPNYSSELNVNALELDDSALYLCASSLDSHSPLHFGNGTRLTVT.

About this clone: Other nucleotide sequences in the sample specify the same CDR3. The V and J genes are TRBV5-6 and TRBJ2-5; D might be TRBD2 (6 bases). This CDR3 contains 13 residues. The V end lost 0 bases, the J end lost 5 bases, and 8 bases lay between the germline ends. The germline V gene encodes CDR1 SGHDT and CDR2 YYEEEE. The CDR3 here is CASSLGLVETQYF. CDR3 nucleotide sequence: TGTGCCAGCAGCTTGGGACTAGTTGAGACCCAGTACTTC. The entire variable domain, with the rest obtained from reference TRBV5-6 and TRBJ2-5, is as follows: DAGVTQSPTHLIKTRGQQVTLRCSPKSGHDTVSWYQQALGQGPQFIFQYYEEEERQRGNFPDRFSGHQFPNYSSELNVNALLLGDSALYLCASSLGLVETQYFGPGTRLLVL.

CDR3 loop: CASSPPSNQPQHF. In DNA form, the CDR3 reads TGTGCCAGCTCACCACCGAGCAATCAGCCCCAGCATTTT. The rearrangement links TRBV18 to TRBJ1-5; D call uncertain. The germline V gene has CDR1 KGHSH and CDR2 LQKENI. Trimming pared 0 bases from V and 1 base from J, leaving 1 base between. This CDR3 contains 13 residues.

This clone was seen only once. This rearrangement joins TRBV27 to TRBJ1-5; D ambiguous. The V gene lost 5 bases and the J gene lost 8 bases, with 13 bases spanning the gap. The CDR3 is made up of 13 amino acids. The germline gives CDR1 MNHEY, CDR2 SMNVEV (reference sequence). CDR3 amino acids: CASSMFFREPQHF. CDR3 DNA: TGTGCCAGCAGTATGTTTTTTAGAGAGCCCCAGCATTTT.

This sequence joins TRBV5-5 and TRBJ1-1; 8 nucleotides align to TRBD1. The CDR3 has 16 amino acids. V shed 2 bases, J shed 5 bases, and the junction held 11 bases outside the gene matches. Germline V gene data show CDR1 as SGHKS and CDR2 as YYEKEE (reference sequence). The CDR3 DNA sequence: TGTGCCAGCAGCTTCAACAGGGGGATTCTTGTTACTGAAGCTTTCTTT. It translates to CASSFNRGILVTEAFF. Using reference TRBV5-5 and TRBJ1-1 for the parts outside the CDR3, the full variable domain is DAGVTQSPTHLIKTRGQQVTLRCSPISGHKSVSWYQQVLGQGPQFIFQYYEKEERGRGNFPDRFSARQFPNYSSELNVNALLLGDSALYLCASSFNRGILVTEAFFGQGTRLTVV.

The rearrangement joins TRBV6-6 to TRBJ1-2; possibly TRBD1 for D (5 bases). Germline CDR1 reads MNHNY; CDR2 reads SVGAGI (reference sequence). The CDR3 has 12 residues. Trimming pared 10 bases from V and 8 bases from J, leaving 17 bases between. In nucleotides, the CDR3 is TGTGCCACGGCTCCGGGGCTCGGGGGCTACACCTTC. It is translated as CATAPGLGGYTF.

V and J are TRBV19 and TRBJ2-2; D not resolved. The CDR3 runs 16 residues. Trimming left V 7 bases short and J 3 bases short, with 18 bases between. Germline-derived CDR1 and CDR2 are LNHDA and SQIVND (reference sequence). CDR3 nucleotides: TGTGCCAGTACGCTCTCATGGCTAGTTGACACCGGGGAGCTGTTTTTT. It codes for CASTLSWLVDTGELFF.

This clone was seen only a few times. The chain employs TRBV29-1 and TRBJ2-2; 11 nucleotides agree with TRBD1. CDR3 length: 13 residues. V was pared by 8 bases and J by 4 bases, with 3 bases of the junction left unmatched. CDR1 is SQVTM and CDR2 is ANQGSEA in the germline V gene. The CDR3 region is CSFGTGGTGELFF. Written as DNA, the CDR3 is TGCAGCTTTGGGACAGGGGGCACCGGGGAGCTGTTTTTT.

The rearrangement uses TRBV5-4 and TRBJ2-7; 10 bases map to TRBD1. The CDR3 runs 15 residues. Germline V gene lookup returns CDR1 SGHNT and CDR2 YYREEE (reference sequence). The junction had 7 bases not matched to a gene; V was cut back by 5 bases and J by 2 bases. The CDR3 loop is CASSEPTGGTYEQYF. The CDR3 bases are TGTGCCAGCAGTGAACCGACAGGGGGCACCTACGAGCAGTACTTC.

V is TRBV30 and J is TRBJ2-7; D remains ambiguous. This CDR3 is 13 amino acids long. In germline, CDR1 is GTSNPN, CDR2 SVGIG (reference sequence). V lost 1 base to trimming and J lost 3 bases, with 10 bases between them. The CDR3 protein is CAWSGGHHYEQYF. CDR3 DNA sequence: TGTGCCTGGAGTGGGGGTCACCACTACGAGCAGTACTTC.

This clone was counted only a few times. V usage is TRBV19 and J usage is TRBJ1-1; D is possibly TRBD1 (5 bases). The CDR3 extends over 14 amino acids. Trimming removed 5 bases from V and 8 bases from J, with 18 bases in between. Germline-derived CDR1 and CDR2 are LNHDA and SQIVND (reference sequence). The CDR3 loop reads CASSPTTGREEAFF. Here the CDR3 DNA reads TGTGCCAGTAGTCCTACTACAGGAAGGGAAGAAGCTTTCTTT. The whole variable domain, filled in from reference TRBV19 and TRBJ1-1, reads DGGITQSPKYLFRKEGQNVTLSCEQNLNHDAMYWYRQDPGQGLRLIYYSQIVNDFQKGDIAEGYSVSREKKESFPLTVTSAQKNPTAFYLCASSPTTGREEAFFGQGTRLTVV.